This T cell receptor (beta chain) was observed in a study of blood T cells in healthy people across ages. On this clonotype itself: Possible read error: a much larger clone is one base away.

A sample-barcoded 5' primer and a J-beta primer mix were used in a second PCR of roughly 7 to 11 cycles. TCRdb recomputed calls from the 5' RACE reads with MiXCR, one row per CDR3 protein. The sample lists fewer than 2,000,000 distinct CDR3 sequences; roughly a third were seen once. Germline-derived CDR1 and CDR2 are SQVTM and ANQGSEA. This CDR3 contains 14 residues. The sample consisted of blood. The source is a woman aged 25 to 39 in good health. V and J are TRBV29-1 and TRBJ2-5; D is undetermined. With the DNA end fitting TRBJ2-7 better, the J assignment may be wrong. The CDR3, as DNA: TGCAGCGCCTCTGGGTTAGGCCGCGGTCGCGAGCAGTACTTC. Protein: CSASGLGRGREQYF.